This T cell receptor beta chain was recovered during a study of cytomegalovirus exposure and HLA in healthy donors. Though probably carrying unrecorded immune exposures, donors were nominally healthy at sampling. Both 60 Vbeta primers and 13 Jbeta primers went into the PCR. Assay: immunoSEQ multiplex PCR; the TCRdb copy retains only in-frame clones and omits some. The profile shows roughly 240,000 clones, around 80% of them singletons. Regarding this clone: Its cognate antigen is unknown.

Notes on the study in general: The availability of immune exposure information extended only to CMV serostatus. As a later analysis revealed, most CMV-associated TCR beta chains appeared HLA-restricted. A link between a missense DCLRE1C variant and TCR beta V- and J-gene trimming emerged from a later analysis.

After removal of 6 bases from V and 3 bases from J, the junction contained 3 bases not matched to a gene. Germline CDR1 MNHNY, CDR2 SVGAGI (reference sequence). The CDR3 is 14 amino acids. This chain connects TRBV6-6 to TRBJ2-7; 12 positions agree with TRBD2. The sequencing input was PBMCs. The sequence came from a boy aged 5-17 years in good health and CMV-seronegative. This CDR3 reads CASRPTSGSYEQYF. DNA for the CDR3: TGTGCCAGCAGACCGACTAGCGGGAGCTACGAGCAGTACTTC.